The rows below give T cell receptor beta chains drawn from one sample of a study of cytomegalovirus exposure and HLA in healthy donors. Produced via immunoSEQ multiplex PCR; TCRdb's table is partial and in-frame only. The sample lists over 50,000 clones; around 87% were seen once. Sequences were obtained from PBMCs. The receptor source for this set is a man in his late teens or twenties in good health and CMV-seronegative. CDR3s include the opening cysteine and the closing phenylalanine or tryptophan. The D gene is left open where the match is weak. Clone size appears in some rows only: once, few, many, or a class for an expanded clone.

clone_size	j_call	v_call	d_call	cdr3_nt	cdr3_aa
-	TRBJ1-1	TRBV19	-	TGTGCCAGTAGACACACAGGTGACACTGAAGCTTTCTTT	CASRHTGDTEAFF
-	TRBJ2-7	TRBV7-6	-	TGTGCCAGCAGCCCGACGGGCAGGGGCATAACCTACGAGCAGTACTTC	CASSPTGRGITYEQYF
-	TRBJ1-1	TRBV10-3	-	TGTGCCATCAGTGCCGGGGTGCAGGGAGGCGCTGAAGCTTTCTTT	CAISAGVQGGAEAFF
-	TRBJ2-3	TRBV6-4	-	TGTGCCAGCAGTGACTCGCCAGGGGGCACAGATACGCAGTATTTT	CASSDSPGGTDTQYF
-	TRBJ2-3	TRBV6-1	TRBD1	TGTGCCAGCAGTGCGAAAGGGGACAGGGCAGCAGATACGCAGTATTTT	CASSAKGDRAADTQYF
once	TRBJ1-5	TRBV23-1	-	TGCGCCAGCCTGTTAGGGGGACGGGATCAGCCCCAGCATTTT	CASLLGGRDQPQHF
-	TRBJ1-6	TRBV6-5	TRBD1	TGTGCCAGCAGTTACGGACAGGGCCTAGTGTCACCCCTCCACTTT	CASSYGQGLVSPLHF
-	TRBJ2-7	TRBV30	TRBD1	TGTGCCTGGAGTGTACCAGGACAGGGATTCGAGCAGTACTTC	CAWSVPGQGFEQYF
-	TRBJ2-6	TRBV6-5	-	TGTGCCAGCAGTTACTCTGGAGCTGGGGCCAACGTCCTGACTTTC	CASSYSGAGANVLTF
-	TRBJ1-4	TRBV30	-	TGTGCCTGGGGGCGCACTAATGAAAAACTGTTTTTT	CAWGRTNEKLFF
-	TRBJ2-1	TRBV7-6	-	TGTGCCAGCAGCTTTGAGGGTCCCTACAATGAGCAGTTCTTC	CASSFEGPYNEQFF
-	TRBJ2-1	TRBV5-5	-	TGTGCCAGCAGCTTTGGGTACGGAGAAGGAGGGGAGCAGTTCTTC	CASSFGYGEGGEQFF
-	TRBJ2-7	TRBV7-2	-	TGTGCCAGCAGCTCCTCATGGTTACGGGGTAACGAGCAGTACTTC	CASSSSWLRGNEQYF
-	TRBJ1-1	TRBV7-9	-	TGTGCCGAAAAGGGGGAAGACACTGAAGCTTTCTTT	CAEKGEDTEAFF
once	TRBJ1-2	TRBV28	-	TGTGCCAGCAGTTTGGGCGGGAGAAAGGGAGGCTACACCTTC	CASSLGGRKGGYTF
-	TRBJ2-5	TRBV5-6	-	TGTGCCAGCAGCTTGGCCCGCCAGCAAGAGACCCAGTACTTC	CASSLARQQETQYF
-	TRBJ1-4	TRBV7-9	TRBD1	TGTGCGGGACAGGGCATTAGTAATGAAAAACTGTTTTTT	CAGQGISNEKLFF
-	TRBJ1-5	TRBV5-8	-	TGTGCCAGCAGCTTGGCCGGTGGGCCCCAGCATTTT	CASSLAGGPQHF
-	TRBJ2-7	TRBV11-1	-	TGTGCCAGCAGCTTAACAACAGGGAGGGACGAGCAGTACTTC	CASSLTTGRDEQYF
-	TRBJ1-2	TRBV4-1	TRBD1	TGCGCCAGCAGCCAAGCCGTGGGACAGATTTTCTATGGCTACACCTTC	CASSQAVGQIFYGYTF
-	TRBJ1-1	TRBV9	TRBD1	TGTGCCAGCAGCCGACAGGGAGGTGGGAACACTGAAGCTTTCTTT	CASSRQGGGNTEAFF
few	TRBJ2-7	TRBV5-1	-	TGCGCCAGCAGCCAACAGGTGGGTCCCTACGAGCAGTACTTC	CASSQQVGPYEQYF
-	TRBJ2-7	TRBV4-1	-	TGCGCCAGCAGCCAAGATCAGGCAGGATCGACCTACGAGCAGTACTTC	CASSQDQAGSTYEQYF
-	TRBJ2-1	TRBV5-4	TRBD1	TGTGCCAGCAGCTTGTCTAGATCCGGGACAGGTAATGAGCAGTTCTTC	CASSLSRSGTGNEQFF
-	TRBJ1-4	TRBV12-5	TRBD1	TGTGCTAGTGGTTTGGTACGACAGGGTCTTAATGAAAAACTGTTTTTT	CASGLVRQGLNEKLFF
medium-sized	TRBJ1-4	TRBV6-1	TRBD1	TGTGCCCTTTCCAGGGGGATGGATGAAAAACTGTTTTTT	CALSRGMDEKLFF
-	TRBJ1-2	TRBV5-6	-	TGTGCCAGCAGCTTGACAGGGACGCGATACTATGGCTACACCTTC	CASSLTGTRYYGYTF